These 10 T cell receptor beta chains originate from one sample sequenced in a study of control samples from healthy donors and cancer patients. The assay was immunoSEQ multiplex PCR, and TCRdb's table has in-frame clones only and misses some. Of almost 95,000 clones listed, 90% are singletons. Material: blood. These receptors all stem from a woman aged 18-29 years in good health.

This clone was detected once. This chain connects TRBV12-3 or TRBV12-4 to TRBJ1-1; TRBD1 agrees at 7 bases. This CDR3 has 13 residues. The V and J ends lost 5 bases and 1 base, in that order; junction bases with no gene match: 1. The DNA for the CDR3 is TGTGCCAGCAGTCGGGACAGGAACACTGAAGCTTTCTTT. Protein: CASSRDRNTEAFF.

The chain carries TRBV6-5 and TRBJ2-2, with unresolved D. Germline CDR1 is MNHEY and CDR2 is SVGAGI. Trimming took 2 bases from V and 8 from J, leaving 3 bases between them. This CDR3 has 11 amino acids. The CDR3 bases are TGTGCCAGCAGTTACGAAGGGGAGCTGTTTTTT. It specifies CASSYEGELFF.

The rearrangement links TRBV18 to TRBJ1-2; D is possibly TRBD1 (5 bases). The CDR3 is 13 residues long. V lost 0 bases to trimming and J lost 6 bases, with 8 bases between them. Germline CDR1 is KGHSH and CDR2 is LQKENI. In DNA form, the CDR3 reads TGTGCCAGCTCACCACCGGGACGGAATGGCTACACCTTC. Translation: CASSPPGRNGYTF. Full variable domain (outside the CDR3, taken from reference TRBV18 and TRBJ1-2): NAGVMQNPRHLVRRRGQEARLRCSPMKGHSHVYWYRQLPEEGLKFMVYLQKENIIDESGMPKERFSAEFPKEGPSILRIQQVVRGDSAAYFCASSPPGRNGYTFGSGTRLTVV.

V and J are TRBV19 and TRBJ1-4; D not resolved. V shed 8 bases and J shed 6 bases, with 10 bases lying between them. The CDR3 covers 12 residues. The germline V gene has CDR1 LNHDA and CDR2 SQIVND (reference sequence). The CDR3 DNA follows: TGTGCCAGTGAAGACACGTATGAAAAACTGTTTTTT. This sequence encodes CASEDTYEKLFF. The full variable domain, rest sourced from reference TRBV19 and TRBJ1-4, is DGGITQSPKYLFRKEGQNVTLSCEQNLNHDAMYWYRQDPGQGLRLIYYSQIVNDFQKGDIAEGYSVSREKKESFPLTVTSAQKNPTAFYLCASEDTYEKLFFGSGTQLSVL.

This chain connects TRBV6-1 to TRBJ2-1; D remains ambiguous. This CDR3 comprises 14 residues. Trimming removed 0 bases at V and 9 bases at J, with 12 bases between. Germline CDR1 is MNHNS and CDR2 is SASEGT. CDR3 sequence: CASSEAPEDGEQFF. The CDR3, as DNA: TGTGCCAGCAGTGAAGCCCCTGAGGATGGTGAGCAGTTCTTC.

The CDR3 bases are TGTGCCAGCAGCTTGCTAGCGGGGGGGCTATCATCCTACAATGAGCAGTTCTTC. Amino acid sequence: CASSLLAGGLSSYNEQFF. This sequence joins TRBV5-5 and TRBJ2-1, with 12 bases identical to TRBD2. Germline trimming cut 1 base from V and 1 base from J; bases unmatched to any gene: 6. Germline values: CDR1 SGHKS, CDR2 YYEKEE (reference sequence). The CDR3 is made up of 18 amino acids. The complete variable domain, with remaining parts taken from reference TRBV5-5 and TRBJ2-1, reads DAGVTQSPTHLIKTRGQQVTLRCSPISGHKSVSWYQQVLGQGPQFIFQYYEKEERGRGNFPDRFSARQFPNYSSELNVNALLLGDSALYLCASSLLAGGLSSYNEQFFGPGTRLTVL.

J is TRBJ2-1 and V is TRBV27; 10 bases match TRBD1. Germline CDR1 and CDR2: MNHEY and SMNVEV (reference sequence). With V trimmed by 5 bases and J by 2 bases, 3 bases remained unmatched. There are 15 residues in the CDR3. The CDR3 DNA reads as TGTGCCAGCAGTCAGGGGACAGGGGCCTACAATGAGCAGTTCTTC. This encodes CASSQGTGAYNEQFF.

V is TRBV2 and J is TRBJ1-4; D is uncertain. Germline V gene sequence: CDR1 SNHLY, CDR2 FYNNEI. The CDR3 sequence is 15 residues long. Trimming stripped 7 bases from V and 7 bases from J, with 19 bases between. The CDR3 sequence: CASNTLGGLGEKLFF. The DNA for the CDR3 is TGTGCCAGCAACACCCTTGGAGGGTTGGGTGAAAAACTGTTTTTT.

This rearrangement joins TRBV5-1 to TRBJ2-3; the D gene is possibly TRBD1 (7 bases). Germline V gene sequence: CDR1 SGHRS, CDR2 YFSETQ. V was clipped by 2 bases and J by 9 bases, with 16 bases between them. This CDR3 has 14 residues. The chain's CDR3 is CASSFRQGEDTQYF. CDR3 DNA sequence: TGCGCCAGCAGCTTCCGGCAGGGGGAGGACACGCAGTATTTT.

The chain carries TRBV5-4 and TRBJ1-2, with D maybe TRBD1 (5 bases). Germline loops: CDR1 SGHNT, CDR2 YYREEE (reference sequence). V shed 2 bases and J shed 6 bases, with 14 bases lying between them. The CDR3 has 14 residues. This CDR3 reads CASSLPQGRDGYTF. The CDR3 DNA reads TGTGCCAGCAGCTTACCCCAGGGTAGAGATGGCTACACCTTC.